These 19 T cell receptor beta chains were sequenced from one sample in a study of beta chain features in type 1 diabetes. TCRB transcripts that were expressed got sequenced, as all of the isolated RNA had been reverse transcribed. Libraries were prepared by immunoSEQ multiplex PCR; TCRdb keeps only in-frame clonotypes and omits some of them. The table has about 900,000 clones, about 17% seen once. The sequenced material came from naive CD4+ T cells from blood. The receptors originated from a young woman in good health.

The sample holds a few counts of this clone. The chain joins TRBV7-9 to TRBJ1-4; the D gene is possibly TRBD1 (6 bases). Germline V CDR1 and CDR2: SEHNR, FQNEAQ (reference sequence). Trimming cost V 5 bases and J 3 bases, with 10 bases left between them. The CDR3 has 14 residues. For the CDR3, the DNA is TGTGCCAGCAGCCCACAGGGCGCTAATGAAAAACTGTTTTTT. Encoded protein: CASSPQGANEKLFF.

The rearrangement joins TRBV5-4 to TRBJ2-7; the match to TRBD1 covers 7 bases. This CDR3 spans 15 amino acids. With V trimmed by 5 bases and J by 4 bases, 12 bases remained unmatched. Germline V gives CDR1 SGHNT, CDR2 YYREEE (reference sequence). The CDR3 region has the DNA TGTGCCAGCAGAATGACAGGGTCTGATTATTACGAGCAGTACTTC. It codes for CASRMTGSDYYEQYF.

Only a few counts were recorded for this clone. In nucleotides, the CDR3 is TGCGCCAGCAGCAACCGGGCTAGCGGGAGAGGAGATACGCAGTATTTT. Translation gives CASSNRASGRGDTQYF. V is TRBV5-1 and J is TRBJ2-3; TRBD2 agrees at 10 bases. CDR1 is SGHRS, CDR2 YFSETQ, per germline. This CDR3 contains 16 residues. J lost 5 bases, V lost 4 bases, and 10 bases had no gene match.

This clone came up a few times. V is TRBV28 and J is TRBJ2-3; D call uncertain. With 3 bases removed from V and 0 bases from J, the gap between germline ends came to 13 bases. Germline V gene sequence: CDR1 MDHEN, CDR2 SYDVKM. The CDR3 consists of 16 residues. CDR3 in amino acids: CASSLLQTASTDTQYF. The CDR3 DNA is TGTGCCAGCAGTTTGCTCCAAACCGCTAGCACAGATACGCAGTATTTT.

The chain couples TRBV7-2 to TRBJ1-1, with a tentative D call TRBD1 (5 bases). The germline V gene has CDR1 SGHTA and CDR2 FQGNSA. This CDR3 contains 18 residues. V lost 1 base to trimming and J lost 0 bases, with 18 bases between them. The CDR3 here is CASSLVGGVRQLNTEAFF. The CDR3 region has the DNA TGTGCCAGCAGCTTAGTCGGGGGGGTACGGCAGCTGAACACTGAAGCTTTCTTT.

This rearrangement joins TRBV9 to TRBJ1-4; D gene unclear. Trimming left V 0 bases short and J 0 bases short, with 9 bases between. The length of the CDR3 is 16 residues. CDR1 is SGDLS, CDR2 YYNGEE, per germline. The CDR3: CASSVGGGATNEKLFF. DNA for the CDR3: TGTGCCAGCAGCGTAGGTGGCGGTGCAACTAATGAAAAACTGTTTTTT.

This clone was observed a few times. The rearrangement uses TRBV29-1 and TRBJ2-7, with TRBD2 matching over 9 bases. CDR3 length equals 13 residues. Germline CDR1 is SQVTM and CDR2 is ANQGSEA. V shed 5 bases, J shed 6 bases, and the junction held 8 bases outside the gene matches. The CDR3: CSVTVAGVVEQYF. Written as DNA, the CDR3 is TGCAGCGTTACCGTAGCGGGAGTAGTCGAGCAGTACTTC.

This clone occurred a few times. The CDR3 DNA reads TGTGCCAGCTCACCACCATCTCCGGGACAGGGGACCAATGAGCAGTTCTTC. Amino acids: CASSPPSPGQGTNEQFF. V and J are TRBV18 and TRBJ2-1; the match to TRBD1 covers 10 bases. Germline lookup yields CDR1 KGHSH and CDR2 LQKENI. This CDR3 region has 17 residues. J was trimmed by 6 bases and V by 0 bases; bases with no gene match: 8. The full variable domain, in which reference TRBV18 and TRBJ2-1 provide the parts outside the CDR3, is NAGVMQNPRHLVRRRGQEARLRCSPMKGHSHVYWYRQLPEEGLKFMVYLQKENIIDESGMPKERFSAEFPKEGPSILRIQQVVRGDSAAYFCASSPPSPGQGTNEQFFGPGTRLTVL.

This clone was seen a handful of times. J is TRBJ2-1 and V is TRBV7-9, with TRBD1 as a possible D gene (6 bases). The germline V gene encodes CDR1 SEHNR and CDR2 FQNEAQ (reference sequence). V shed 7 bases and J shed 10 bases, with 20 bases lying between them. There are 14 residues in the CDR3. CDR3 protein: CASTPTGPIREQFF. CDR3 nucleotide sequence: TGTGCCAGCACCCCCACAGGGCCCATCCGGGAGCAGTTCTTC.

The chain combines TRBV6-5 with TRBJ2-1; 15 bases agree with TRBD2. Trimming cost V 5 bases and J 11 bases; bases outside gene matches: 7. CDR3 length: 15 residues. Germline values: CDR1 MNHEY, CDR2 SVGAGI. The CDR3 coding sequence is TGTGCCAGCAGTACAGGGACTAGCGGGAGGACCCAGCAGTTCTTC. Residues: CASSTGTSGRTQQFF.

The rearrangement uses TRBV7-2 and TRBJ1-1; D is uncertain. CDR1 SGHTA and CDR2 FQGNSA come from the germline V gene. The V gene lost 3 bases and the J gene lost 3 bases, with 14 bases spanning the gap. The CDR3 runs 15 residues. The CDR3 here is CASSFRSNGDTEAFF. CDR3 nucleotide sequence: TGTGCCAGCAGCTTTCGGAGCAATGGGGACACTGAAGCTTTCTTT.

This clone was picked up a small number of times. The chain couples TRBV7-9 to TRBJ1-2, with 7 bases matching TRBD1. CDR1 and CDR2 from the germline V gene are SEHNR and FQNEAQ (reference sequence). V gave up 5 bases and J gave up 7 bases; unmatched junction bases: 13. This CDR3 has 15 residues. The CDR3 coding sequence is TGTGCCAGCAGCATAACGACAGGGAGAGGTCGTGGCTACACCTTC. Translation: CASSITTGRGRGYTF. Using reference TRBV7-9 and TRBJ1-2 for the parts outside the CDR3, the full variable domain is DTGVSQNPRHKITKRGQNVTFRCDPISEHNRLYWYRQTLGQGPEFLTYFQNEAQLEKSRLLSDRFSAERPKGSFSTLEIQRTEQGDSAMYLCASSITTGRGRGYTFGSGTRLTVV.

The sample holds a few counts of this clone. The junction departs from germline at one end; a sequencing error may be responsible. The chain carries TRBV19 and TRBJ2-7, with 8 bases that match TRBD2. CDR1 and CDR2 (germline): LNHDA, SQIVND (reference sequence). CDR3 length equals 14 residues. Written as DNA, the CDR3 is TGTGCCAGTAGCATAGCGGGACCGACCCGGGTGCAGTACTTC. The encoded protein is CASSIAGPTRVQYF.

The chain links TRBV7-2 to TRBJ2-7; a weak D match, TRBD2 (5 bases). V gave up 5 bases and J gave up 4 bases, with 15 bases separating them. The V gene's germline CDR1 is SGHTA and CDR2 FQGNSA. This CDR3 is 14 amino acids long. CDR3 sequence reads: CASSTEVGQYEQYF. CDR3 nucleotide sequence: TGTGCCAGCAGCACGGAGGTCGGGCAATACGAGCAGTACTTC.

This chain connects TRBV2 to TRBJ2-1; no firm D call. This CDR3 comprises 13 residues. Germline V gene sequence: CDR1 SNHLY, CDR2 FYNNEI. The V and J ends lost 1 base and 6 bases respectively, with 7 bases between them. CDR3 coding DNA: TGTGCCAGCAGTGAAGAAGTAACCAATGAGCAGTTCTTC. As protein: CASSEEVTNEQFF.

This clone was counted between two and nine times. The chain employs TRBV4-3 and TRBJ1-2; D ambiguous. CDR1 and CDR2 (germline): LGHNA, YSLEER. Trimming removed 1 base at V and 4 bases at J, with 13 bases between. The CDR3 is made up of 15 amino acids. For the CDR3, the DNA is TGCGCCAGCAGCCAAGCCTGGGCAGCAACCTATGGCTACACCTTC. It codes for CASSQAWAATYGYTF.

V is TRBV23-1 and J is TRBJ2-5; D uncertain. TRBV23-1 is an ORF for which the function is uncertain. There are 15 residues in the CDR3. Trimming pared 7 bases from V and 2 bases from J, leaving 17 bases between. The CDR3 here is CASIFRGRSQETQYF. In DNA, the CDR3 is TGCGCCAGCATCTTCCGAGGACGGTCACAAGAGACCCAGTACTTC.

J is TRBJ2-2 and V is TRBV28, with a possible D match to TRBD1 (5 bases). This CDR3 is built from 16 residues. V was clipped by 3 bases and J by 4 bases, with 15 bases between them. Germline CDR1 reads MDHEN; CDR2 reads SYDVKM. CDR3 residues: CASSLGQLGSTGELFF. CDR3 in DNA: TGTGCCAGCAGTTTGGGGCAGCTAGGATCCACCGGGGAGCTGTTTTTT.

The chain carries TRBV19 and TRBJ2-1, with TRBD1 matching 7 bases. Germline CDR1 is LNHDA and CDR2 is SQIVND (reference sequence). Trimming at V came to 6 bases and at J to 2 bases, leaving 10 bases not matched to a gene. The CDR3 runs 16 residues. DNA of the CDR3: TGTGCCAGTAGCACACCGGGACAGCGAGCCTACAATGAGCAGTTCTTC. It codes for CASSTPGQRAYNEQFF.